This T cell receptor (beta chain) was documented in a study of blood T cell repertoires in COVID-19. Study-wide context: The United States, Italy and Spain provided the acute and convalescent COVID-19 samples. The analysed material was cDNA or gDNA that came from T cells, B-cell-depleted T cells, or PBMCs.

Enrolled through a virtual design, the participants were between 18 and 89 years of age and came from some 26 US areas. Participants' own reports of clinical history determined their cohort assignment. Some clones are missing from TCRdb's copy, which holds only in-frame ones; the method was immunoSEQ multiplex PCR. The data hold 120,000 to 150,000 clones, with 84% observed a single time. The V and J ends lost 4 bases and 1 base respectively, with 9 bases between them. The CDR3 contains 13 residues. Germline loops: CDR1 SGHRS, CDR2 YFSETQ. The chain couples TRBV5-1 to TRBJ2-7; tentative D call: TRBD1 (5 bases). This sequence was found in a man aged 40-49 years with acute COVID-19. Sequenced material: PBMCs or T cells enriched from blood (not recorded which). The CDR3 reads CASSQGLSYEQYF. The CDR3 nucleotides read TGCGCCAGCAGCCAGGGCCTTTCCTACGAGCAGTACTTC.